This T cell receptor (beta chain) derives from a study of Graves' ophthalmopathy and Graves' hyperthyroidism. RNA transcripts served as template for amplifying TCR beta CDR3 sequences. HTBI primers served in a first-round RT-PCR, which a second-round multiplex PCR followed. From the multiplex PCR reads, TCRdb called clonotypes with MiXCR, one entry per CDR3 protein. The table shows some 380,000 distinct CDR3 sequences, with roughly 15% occurring only once. CDR1 is KGHDR, CDR2 SFDVKD, per germline. V lost 5 bases, J lost 1 base, and 9 bases stayed unmatched. The CDR3 runs 16 residues. This clonotype was counted many times. Patients were excluded if they had other autoimmune diseases or uncontrolled infections, and likewise if pregnancy or lactation applied.

This chain uses TRBV24-1 with TRBJ2-7, with 8 positions matching TRBD1. This receptor was identified in a woman younger than 30 with stable Graves' hyperthyroidism. The specimen was peripheral blood. The CDR3 loop is CATSGLGQGRSYEQYF. For the CDR3, the DNA is TGTGCCACCAGTGGGCTTGGACAGGGCAGATCCTACGAGCAGTACTTC.